Below, 30 T cell receptor beta chains from the same sample are listed, as sequenced in a study of blood T cell repertoires in COVID-19. Measured with immunoSEQ multiplex PCR; TCRdb has only the in-frame clones, and not every one. The sample yields 150,000 to 200,000 clones, roughly 80% seen once. The source material was peripheral blood. Receptors originate from a human donor in a cohort sampled during active COVID-19.

The chain recombines TRBV19 with TRBJ2-7, with TRBD2 identical over 8 bases. The CDR3 loop spans 11 amino acids. The germline gives CDR1 LNHDA, CDR2 SQIVND (reference sequence). With 6 bases clipped from V and 10 bases from J, the junction kept 5 bases outside the gene matches. CDR3 amino acids: CASRGTRKQYF. The CDR3 DNA is TGTGCCAGTAGGGGGACTAGGAAACAGTACTTC.

The V call is TRBV6-5, the J call TRBJ2-5; the D gene is possibly TRBD2 (6 bases). V was pared by 4 bases and J by 3 bases, with 15 bases between. The germline CDR1 and CDR2 sequences are MNHEY and SVGAGI. The CDR3 is made up of 15 amino acids. The CDR3, as DNA: TGTGCCAGCAGTTCCGCGGACTACCTTAAAGAGACCCAGTACTTC. Protein product: CASSSADYLKETQYF.

The V gene is TRBV19, the J gene TRBJ1-1; D not resolved. CDR1 and CDR2 from the germline V gene are LNHDA and SQIVND (reference sequence). This CDR3 spans 14 amino acids. Trimming stripped 1 base from V and 6 bases from J, with 12 bases between. The CDR3 reads CASSIGGGGPEAFF. The CDR3 bases are TGTGCCAGTAGTATAGGGGGAGGTGGGCCTGAAGCTTTCTTT.

This chain joins TRBV14 and TRBJ2-5; D perhaps matches TRBD2 (6 bases). Trimming removed 0 bases at V and 1 base at J, with 15 bases between. CDR1 and CDR2 from the germline V gene are SGHDN and FVKESK. The CDR3 is 17 residues long. The CDR3 region has the DNA TGTGCCAGCAGCCAAGATAGGGCAGGGAGGTTCCAAGAGACCCAGTACTTC. Translation gives CASSQDRAGRFQETQYF.

This clone was seen only once. This chain connects TRBV6-5 to TRBJ2-1, with TRBD2 matching 8 bases. The V segment lost 5 bases and the J segment 10 bases; nucleotides outside the gene matches: 4. The CDR3 consists of 12 residues. CDR1 and CDR2 from the germline V gene are MNHEY and SVGAGI. CDR3 in amino acids: CASSLLAGEQFF. DNA for the CDR3: TGTGCCAGCAGTCTATTAGCGGGGGAGCAGTTCTTC.

The table lists this clone with a count of one. The rearrangement joins TRBV11-2 to TRBJ2-4; D is perhaps TRBD1 (6 bases). CDR1 and CDR2 from the germline V gene are SGHAT and FQNNGV. Trimming removed 4 bases from V and 9 bases from J, with 22 bases in between. The CDR3 length is 16 residues. CDR3 nucleotide sequence: TGTGCCAGCAGCTCGTTGCAGGGGTCCGATTGGGGCATTCAGTACTTC. This codes for CASSSLQGSDWGIQYF.

CDR3 bases: TGTGCCAGCAGCTTAAATCCGGGAGCCCCCTACGAGCAGTACTTC. The encoded protein is CASSLNPGAPYEQYF. The chain joins TRBV7-2 to TRBJ2-7; D might be TRBD2 (6 bases). Germline CDR1 is SGHTA and CDR2 is FQGNSA. V lost 2 bases and J 2 bases, leaving 13 bases between the germline ends. The CDR3 consists of 15 residues.

The chain couples TRBV24-1 to TRBJ2-7, with D unresolved. The CDR3 loop spans 15 amino acids. Germline V CDR1 and CDR2: KGHDR, SFDVKD. With 3 bases removed from V and 3 bases from J, the gap between germline ends came to 14 bases. The CDR3 bases are TGTGCCACCAGTGATGCAACCACAGCAGTCTACGAGCAGTACTTC. It translates to CATSDATTAVYEQYF.

This chain links TRBV28 with TRBJ1-1; TRBD1 agrees at 7 bases. The CDR3 contains 15 residues. Germline CDR1 MDHEN, CDR2 SYDVKM. The ends lost 1 base at V and 10 bases at J; junction bases unmatched: 12. CDR3: CASSLFGQARSIAFF. As DNA, the CDR3 is TGTGCCAGCAGTTTATTCGGACAGGCCCGGAGTATAGCTTTCTTT.

This chain connects TRBV3-1 (or the pseudogene TRBV3-2) to TRBJ1-5, with D maybe TRBD1 (6 bases). Germline CDR1 and CDR2: LGHDT and YNNKEL (reference sequence). The CDR3 totals 13 residues. V lost 2 bases and J 6 bases, leaving 8 bases between the germline ends. The CDR3 DNA reads as TGTGCCAGCAGCCAACAGGGGTCTCAGCCCCAGCATTTT. Protein product: CASSQQGSQPQHF.

The chain links TRBV2 to TRBJ1-1, with 8 nucleotides matching TRBD1. The germline CDR1 and CDR2 sequences are SNHLY and FYNNEI. Trimming at V came to 7 bases and at J to 2 bases, leaving 6 bases not matched to a gene. The CDR3 contains 14 residues. CDR3 nucleotide sequence: TGTGCCAGCAATCTCGACAGGGGAAACACTGAAGCTTTCTTT. This encodes CASNLDRGNTEAFF.

This clone was observed once. The rearrangement joins TRBV11-2 to TRBJ2-1; TRBD1 is a possible D gene (5 bases). The CDR3 has 15 amino acids. Germline V gene sequence: CDR1 SGHAT, CDR2 FQNNGV. With 5 bases removed from V and 7 bases from J, the gap between germline ends came to 18 bases. The CDR3 sequence is CASSRNWGLGNEQFF. The CDR3 coding sequence is TGTGCCAGCAGCAGGAACTGGGGCTTGGGGAATGAGCAGTTCTTC.

The chain employs TRBV20-1 and TRBJ2-3; D is unclear. V shed 3 bases and J shed 4 bases, with 14 bases lying between them. This CDR3 has 14 amino acids. CDR1 DFQATT and CDR2 SNEGSKA come from the germline V gene (reference sequence). DNA for the CDR3: TGCAGTGCTAGTCCCGGGTATCCTGCAGATACGCAGTATTTT. It specifies CSASPGYPADTQYF.

The chain links TRBV11-1 to TRBJ1-2; D ambiguous. The germline gives CDR1 SGHAT, CDR2 FQDESV (reference sequence). V lost 3 bases, J lost 3 bases, and 5 bases lay in between. The CDR3 length is 12 residues. This chain's CDR3 is CASSFGDYGYTF. In nucleotides, the CDR3 is TGTGCCAGCAGCTTCGGAGACTATGGCTACACCTTC.

The rearrangement links TRBV6-5 to TRBJ2-3; possible D gene TRBD1, 5 bases. Trimming took off 0 bases at V and 2 bases at J, with 6 bases between the two ends. The CDR3 has 14 amino acids. Germline V CDR1 and CDR2: MNHEY, SVGAGI. CDR3 DNA sequence: TGTGCCAGCAGTTACTCGACAGTCACAGATACGCAGTATTTT. Translating it yields CASSYSTVTDTQYF.

The chain joins TRBV5-4 to TRBJ2-7; 12 bases are a match to TRBD2. The CDR3 has 15 amino acids. Trimming removed 3 bases from V and 7 bases from J; junction bases left unmatched: 8. Germline CDR1 reads SGHNT; CDR2 reads YYREEE (reference sequence). CDR3 loop: CASSWTSGVRGEQYF. In nucleotides, the CDR3 is TGTGCCAGCAGCTGGACTAGCGGGGTTCGGGGGGAGCAGTACTTC.

This sequence joins TRBV7-9 and TRBJ2-7; D might be TRBD1 (6 bases). Trimming pared 5 bases from V and 1 base from J, leaving 12 bases between. Looked up from germline, CDR1 is SEHNR and CDR2 is FQNEAQ (reference sequence). The CDR3 covers 14 residues. The CDR3 loop reads CASSLTTGSYEQYF. The CDR3 DNA follows: TGTGCCAGCAGCCTCACGACAGGTTCCTACGAGCAGTACTTC.

This clone was recorded a few times. The chain links TRBV7-9 to TRBJ1-4; D remains unclear. CDR1 is SEHNR and CDR2 is FQNEAQ in the germline V gene (reference sequence). The CDR3 extends over 12 amino acids. V shed 3 bases and J shed 7 bases, with 6 bases lying between them. The CDR3 sequence: CASSFPVEKLFF. The CDR3 nucleotides are TGTGCCAGCAGCTTCCCGGTTGAAAAACTGTTTTTT.

V gene TRBV7-2 combines with J gene TRBJ1-2, with D unresolved. The CDR3 consists of 12 residues. The germline gives CDR1 SGHTA, CDR2 FQGNSA. V lost 1 base and J 8 bases, leaving 8 bases between the germline ends. CDR3 DNA: TGTGCCAGCAGCTTAGACGTCGGGGGCTACACCTTC. Its protein is CASSLDVGGYTF.

The chain couples TRBV6-5 to TRBJ1-1, with D perhaps TRBD1 (6 bases). Germline CDR1 MNHEY, CDR2 SVGAGI. The CDR3 length is 15 residues. Trimming took 0 bases from V and 1 from J, leaving 9 bases between them. The CDR3 DNA sequence: TGTGCCAGCAGTTACTCTACAGGGACGAACACTGAAGCTTTCTTT. Translation gives CASSYSTGTNTEAFF.

This chain links TRBV7-2 with TRBJ2-7; D is unresolved. Germline loops: CDR1 SGHTA, CDR2 FQGNSA. V gave up 5 bases and J gave up 1 base, with 15 bases separating them. CDR3 length: 15 residues. CDR3 sequence reads: CASSQDVTRSYEQYF. CDR3 DNA sequence: TGTGCCAGCAGCCAAGATGTGACGAGGTCCTACGAGCAGTACTTC.

V is TRBV19 and J is TRBJ2-7, with TRBD2 as a possible D gene (6 bases). The length of the CDR3 is 15 residues. V lost 4 bases and J lost 1, with 14 bases in between. Germline CDR1 is LNHDA and CDR2 is SQIVND (reference sequence). CDR3 DNA sequence: TGTGCCAGTAGTACTTCCGGGACTCATTCCTACGAGCAGTACTTC. It is translated as CASSTSGTHSYEQYF.

V usage is TRBV27 and J usage is TRBJ1-2; D is ambiguous. Germline V gene lookup returns CDR1 MNHEY and CDR2 SMNVEV (reference sequence). The CDR3 is made up of 14 amino acids. V was shortened by 5 bases and J by 1 base, with 11 bases between the two germline ends. The CDR3, as DNA: TGTGCCAGCAGTACCGGAACGGGTAACTATGGCTACACCTTC. Protein product: CASSTGTGNYGYTF.

This clone was observed once. V gene TRBV6-2 or TRBV6-3 combines with J gene TRBJ2-1; 11 bases are shared with TRBD2. Trimming cost V 4 bases and J 1 base; bases outside gene matches: 6. This CDR3 spans 17 amino acids. The germline V gene encodes CDR1 MNHEY and CDR2 SVGEGT. The CDR3: CASSFPTSGNSYNEQFF. As DNA, the CDR3 is TGTGCCAGCAGTTTCCCGACTAGCGGGAATTCCTACAATGAGCAGTTCTTC.

The rearrangement joins TRBV2 to TRBJ2-3; 8 bases align to TRBD2. Trimming took 4 bases from V and 5 from J; bases not matched to a gene: 14. CDR1 is SNHLY, CDR2 FYNNEI, per germline. This CDR3 comprises 17 residues. In DNA form, the CDR3 reads TGTGCCAGCAGTGCCAGGGCGGGGGGCTATGTGGAAGATACGCAGTATTTT. This encodes CASSARAGGYVEDTQYF.

The V and J genes are TRBV9 and TRBJ1-4, with 10 bases matching TRBD1. The J segment lost 8 bases and the V segment lost 5 bases, leaving 3 bases of the junction unmatched. The CDR3 contains 13 residues. Per germline, CDR1 SGDLS and CDR2 YYNGEE. In nucleotides, the CDR3 is TGTGCCAGCAGAGGGACAGGGGACGAAAAACTGTTTTTT. Protein product: CASRGTGDEKLFF.

The chain is built from TRBV10-1 and TRBJ2-1; 9 nucleotides match TRBD1. This CDR3 is 18 amino acids long. The germline V gene has CDR1 WNHNN and CDR2 SYGVQD (reference sequence). Germline trimming cut 3 bases from V and 8 bases from J; bases unmatched to any gene: 17. The chain's CDR3 is CASSDTGGRGGSIDEQFF. The CDR3 coding sequence is TGCGCCAGCAGTGACACAGGGGGCCGAGGCGGGAGCATCGATGAGCAGTTCTTC.

The J gene is TRBJ1-6, the V gene TRBV6-5, with 10 bases lining up with TRBD1. Germline assignment: CDR1 MNHEY and CDR2 SVGAGI. Unmatched junction bases numbered 10, after V lost 6 bases and J lost 14 bases. This CDR3 is 14 amino acids long. CDR3 sequence reads: CASRTGTGVVSLHF. CDR3 sequence (DNA): TGTGCCAGCAGAACCGGGACAGGGGTTGTTTCCCTCCACTTT.

The chain joins TRBV4-3 to TRBJ2-5; 8 bases are a match to TRBD2. Unmatched junction bases numbered 9, after V lost 0 bases and J lost 3 bases. From germline, CDR1 is LGHNA and CDR2 YSLEER. CDR3 length: 17 amino acids. The CDR3, as DNA: TGCGCCAGCAGCCAAGATGGGGGGACTAGTCTGGAAGAGACCCAGTACTTC. Its translation is CASSQDGGTSLEETQYF.

J is TRBJ1-3 and V is TRBV6-6; 9 nucleotides align to TRBD1. This CDR3 has 16 residues. V shed 5 bases, J shed 2 bases, and the junction held 7 bases outside the gene matches. Germline values: CDR1 MNHNY, CDR2 SVGAGI (reference sequence). The CDR3 sequence is CASSRTGEVAGNTIYF. DNA of the CDR3: TGTGCCAGCAGTAGGACAGGGGAGGTAGCTGGAAACACCATATATTTT.